Listed below are T cell receptor beta chains from one sample, sequenced in a study of OX40 agonist ivuxolimab in advanced cancers. The table came from immunoSEQ multiplex PCR; TCRdb's copy has only in-frame clones and leaves some out. Counted here are under 85,000 clones, 65% to 90% occurring once; the ten biggest clones make up 1.5% to 2%. This specimen consisted of CD4+ or CD8+ T cells sorted from blood, obtained in a trial of the OX40 agonist ivuxolimab. The receptor source for this set is an adult with an advanced solid tumor such as melanoma, head and neck, liver or kidney cancer. Both conserved end residues are part of each CDR3. The D gene is left open where the match is weak. The size entry is marked missing in some rows and otherwise reads once, few, many or a size class.

NA,TRBJ1-5,13,NA,TRBV18,CASSPGPNQPQHF,TGTGCCAGCTCCCCCGGGCCTAATCAGCCCCAGCATTTT
NA,TRBJ1-1,13,TRBD1,TRBV7-9,CASQQGLNTEAFF,TGTGCCAGTCAACAGGGGCTGAACACTGAAGCTTTCTTT
few,TRBJ1-4,10,NA,TRBV20-1,CSAGYGKLFF,TGCAGTGCTGGGTATGGAAAACTGTTTTTT
medium-sized,TRBJ1-4,15,NA,TRBV4-3,CASSQERGGNEKLFF,TGCGCCAGCAGCCAAGAACGGGGGGGGAATGAAAAACTGTTTTTT
NA,TRBJ2-7,13,NA,TRBV19,CATGDKVGYEQYF,TGTGCCACTGGGGACAAGGTGGGCTACGAGCAGTACTTC
NA,TRBJ2-3,15,NA,TRBV19,CASSIGTGTTDTQYF,TGTGCCAGTAGTATCGGGACGGGTACCACAGATACGCAGTATTTT
few,TRBJ2-7,15,NA,TRBV4-1,CASRGYPTDTYEQYF,TGCGCCAGCAGGGGTTACCCGACGGATACCTACGAGCAGTACTTC
NA,TRBJ1-2,15,NA,TRBV19,CASIGRGIDQYGYTF,TGTGCCAGTATCGGCAGGGGTATCGATCAATATGGCTACACCTTC
once,TRBJ1-1,14,NA,TRBV5-4,CASSQSHRVTEAFF,TGTGCCAGCAGCCAATCACACAGGGTCACTGAAGCTTTCTTT
NA,TRBJ1-1,14,TRBD1,TRBV5-6,CASSWDSGNTEAFF,TGTGCCAGCAGCTGGGACAGTGGGAACACTGAAGCTTTCTTT
NA,TRBJ2-3,14,NA,TRBV5-5,CASSSVTGTDTQYF,TGTGCCAGCAGCTCGGTTACTGGCACAGATACGCAGTATTTT
NA,TRBJ2-5,15,NA,TRBV28,CASSLVVVGQETQYF,TGTGCCAGCAGTTTGGTCGTAGTGGGACAAGAGACCCAGTACTTC
once,TRBJ1-1,14,NA,TRBV5-4,CASRGGRLNTEAFF,TGTGCCAGCAGGGGGGGGCGGTTGAACACTGAAGCTTTCTTT
NA,TRBJ2-2,16,TRBD1,TRBV27,CASRRDTGGGTGELFF,TGTGCCAGCAGACGGGACACAGGGGGAGGCACCGGGGAGCTGTTTTTT
NA,TRBJ1-4,14,NA,TRBV5-5,CASSQQGSNEKLFF,TGTGCCAGCAGCCAACAGGGATCTAATGAAAAACTGTTTTTT
NA,TRBJ2-2,14,NA,TRBV6-1,CASRDLFNTGELFF,TGTGCCAGCCGGGACCTTTTCAACACCGGGGAGCTGTTTTTT
few,TRBJ2-5,15,TRBD2,TRBV6-1,CASSVTSGSQETQYF,TGTGCCAGCAGTGTGACTAGCGGGTCTCAAGAGACCCAGTACTTC
NA,TRBJ1-5,12,NA,TRBV28,CASRRGGQPQHF,TGTGCCAGCAGACGAGGGGGTCAGCCCCAGCATTTT
NA,TRBJ1-6,14,TRBD1,TRBV14,CASSRDRGNSPLHF,TGTGCCAGCAGCCGGGACAGGGGAAATTCACCCCTCCACTTT
NA,TRBJ1-5,14,NA,TRBV2,CASRVGGVNQPQHF,TGTGCCAGCAGGGTGGGGGGGGTTAATCAGCCCCAGCATTTT
NA,TRBJ2-1,14,NA,TRBV5-1,CASSLFQGRNEQFF,TGCGCCAGCAGCTTGTTTCAGGGGCGGAATGAGCAGTTCTTC
once,TRBJ2-3,15,NA,TRBV9,CASSVATPSTDTQYF,TGTGCCAGCAGCGTAGCCACACCTAGCACAGATACGCAGTATTTT
few,TRBJ1-4,16,TRBD1,TRBV9,CASSEGQGATNEKLFF,TGTGCCAGCAGCGAGGGACAGGGGGCTACTAATGAAAAACTGTTTTTT
NA,TRBJ1-1,11,NA,TRBV28,CASTGFTEAFF,TGTGCCAGCACGGGTTTCACTGAAGCTTTCTTT
NA,TRBJ2-5,14,NA,TRBV5-1,CASSGLQGRDTQYF,TGCGCCAGCAGCGGGTTACAGGGTCGGGATACCCAGTACTTC
NA,TRBJ1-5,15,TRBD1,TRBV6-5,CASSYRQGSNQPQHF,TGCGCCAGCAGTTACAGACAGGGTAGCAATCAGCCCCAGCATTTT